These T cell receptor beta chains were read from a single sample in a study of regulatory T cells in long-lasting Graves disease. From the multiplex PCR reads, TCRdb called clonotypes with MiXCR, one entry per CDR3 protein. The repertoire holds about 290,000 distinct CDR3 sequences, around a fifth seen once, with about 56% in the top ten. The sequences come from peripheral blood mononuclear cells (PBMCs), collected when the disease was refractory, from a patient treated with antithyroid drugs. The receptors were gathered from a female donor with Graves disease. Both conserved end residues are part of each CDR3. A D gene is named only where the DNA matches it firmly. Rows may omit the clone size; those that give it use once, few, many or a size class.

CDR3nt: TGTGCCAGCAGCTTAGTAATTGCCGGGGAGCTGTTTTTT; CDR3aa: CASSLVIAGELFF; d_gene: -; v_gene: TRBV11-3; j_gene: TRBJ2-2; abundance: many
CDR3nt: TGCAGCGTTGGCCACGGGAGCGGGCGCTACGAGCAGTACTTC; CDR3aa: CSVGHGSGRYEQYF; d_gene: -; v_gene: TRBV29-1; j_gene: TRBJ2-7; abundance: many
CDR3nt: TGTGCCAGCAGTTTAAGGGGGAGCCTCTCCTACGAGCAGTACTTC; CDR3aa: CASSLRGSLSYEQYF; d_gene: -; v_gene: TRBV28; j_gene: TRBJ2-7; abundance: many
CDR3nt: TGTGCCAGCACTTATCAGGAATCCCAAGAAGCTTTCTTT; CDR3aa: CASTYQESQEAFF; d_gene: -; v_gene: TRBV7-9; j_gene: TRBJ1-1; abundance: few
CDR3nt: TGCAGCGTTGCATGGAACACTGAAGCTTTCTTT; CDR3aa: CSVAWNTEAFF; d_gene: -; v_gene: TRBV29-1; j_gene: TRBJ1-1; abundance: few
CDR3nt: TGCGCCAGCAGCAGCGTTGCTAATGAAAAACTGTTTTTT; CDR3aa: CASSSVANEKLFF; d_gene: -; v_gene: TRBV5-1; j_gene: TRBJ1-4; abundance: -
CDR3nt: TGCAGCGTCACCACAGGGGCTAGCACAGATACGCAGTATTTT; CDR3aa: CSVTTGASTDTQYF; d_gene: TRBD1; v_gene: TRBV29-1; j_gene: TRBJ2-3; abundance: -
CDR3nt: TGTGCCAGCAGTTACTTGGACAGGGAAGCGGGCATTCAGTACTTC; CDR3aa: CASSYLDREAGIQYF; d_gene: TRBD1; v_gene: TRBV6-2/TRBV6-3; j_gene: TRBJ2-4; abundance: many
CDR3nt: TGTGCCACCAGTGCCGGACTAGCGGGAACCACAGATACGCAGTATTTT; CDR3aa: CATSAGLAGTTDTQYF; d_gene: TRBD2; v_gene: TRBV24-1; j_gene: TRBJ2-3; abundance: -
CDR3nt: TGTGCCAGCAGTGACCCAGGCACACGGCCCCAGCATTTT; CDR3aa: CASSDPGTRPQHF; d_gene: -; v_gene: TRBV2; j_gene: TRBJ1-5; abundance: many
CDR3nt: TGTGCCAGCAGCTTCGGGACAGGGGTTTCACCCCTCCACTTT; CDR3aa: CASSFGTGVSPLHF; d_gene: TRBD1; v_gene: TRBV11-2; j_gene: TRBJ1-6; abundance: -
CDR3nt: TGTGCCAGCAGCGGGGTACTAGCGGTGCCAGATACGCAGTATTTT; CDR3aa: CASSGVLAVPDTQYF; d_gene: TRBD2; v_gene: TRBV3-1; j_gene: TRBJ2-3; abundance: -
CDR3nt: TGTGCCAGCTCCGGGCCGCGCACAGATACGCAGTATTTT; CDR3aa: CASSGPRTDTQYF; d_gene: -; v_gene: TRBV27; j_gene: TRBJ2-3; abundance: -
CDR3nt: TGTGCCAGCAGTTCAGGGTTGCATTCACCCCTCCACTTT; CDR3aa: CASSSGLHSPLHF; d_gene: -; v_gene: TRBV27; j_gene: TRBJ1-6; abundance: few
CDR3nt: TGTGCCAGCAGTCCTACAGGGGTTATGGCCGGGGAGCTGTTTTTT; CDR3aa: CASSPTGVMAGELFF; d_gene: TRBD1; v_gene: TRBV28; j_gene: TRBJ2-2; abundance: many
CDR3nt: TGTGCCAGCAGTTACCCCCGGGGGTGGGACAAAAACATTCAGTACTTC; CDR3aa: CASSYPRGWDKNIQYF; d_gene: -; v_gene: TRBV6-9; j_gene: TRBJ2-4; abundance: -
CDR3nt: TGTGCCATCTCCGGTCTCTCAAGCACAGATACGCAGTATTTT; CDR3aa: CAISGLSSTDTQYF; d_gene: -; v_gene: TRBV10-3; j_gene: TRBJ2-3; abundance: -
CDR3nt: TGTGCCAGCAGGGCAGGAACCGGCGTTGCGCCCCAGCATTTT; CDR3aa: CASRAGTGVAPQHF; d_gene: -; v_gene: TRBV6-2/TRBV6-3; j_gene: TRBJ1-5; abundance: -
CDR3nt: TGTGCCAGCAGGTCTTCCGGGACAGGGGTTATGGGAGCTTTCTTT; CDR3aa: CASRSSGTGVMGAFF; d_gene: TRBD1; v_gene: TRBV28; j_gene: TRBJ1-1; abundance: many
CDR3nt: TGTGCCAGCACCGGGACAGCGAACACTGAAGCTTTCTTT; CDR3aa: CASTGTANTEAFF; d_gene: TRBD1; v_gene: TRBV6-1; j_gene: TRBJ1-1; abundance: few
CDR3nt: TGCAGTGCCACCCAAGCCCTCTTCCCCACCGGGGAGCTGTTTTTT; CDR3aa: CSATQALFPTGELFF; d_gene: -; v_gene: TRBV20-1; j_gene: TRBJ2-2; abundance: -
CDR3nt: TGTGCCAGCAGCTGGACAGGGGGCCGCTCCTACGAGCAGTACTTC; CDR3aa: CASSWTGGRSYEQYF; d_gene: TRBD1; v_gene: TRBV11-2; j_gene: TRBJ2-7; abundance: many
CDR3nt: TGTGCCATCAGTGAGTCTAGCGGGAGAAGTCCCGGGGAGCTGTTTTTT; CDR3aa: CAISESSGRSPGELFF; d_gene: TRBD2; v_gene: TRBV10-3; j_gene: TRBJ2-2; abundance: -
CDR3nt: TGTGCCAGCAGTAAGGGGGTTGAGACCCAGTACTTC; CDR3aa: CASSKGVETQYF; d_gene: -; v_gene: TRBV7-9; j_gene: TRBJ2-5; abundance: few
CDR3nt: TGTGCCAGCAGCCAAGGCAACGAGCAGCACTTC; CDR3aa: CASSQGNEQHF; d_gene: -; v_gene: TRBV3-1; j_gene: TRBJ2-7; abundance: -
CDR3nt: TGTGCCAGCAGCTCCACCGGGAGGGCCGTGTACGAGCAGTACTTC; CDR3aa: CASSSTGRAVYEQYF; d_gene: TRBD2; v_gene: TRBV7-2; j_gene: TRBJ2-7; abundance: few
CDR3nt: TGTGCCAGCAGCGTTCGGGCTGACTCCTACGAGCAGTACTTC; CDR3aa: CASSVRADSYEQYF; d_gene: -; v_gene: TRBV7-2; j_gene: TRBJ2-7; abundance: many
CDR3nt: TGTGCCAGCAGTCCGCACAGGGATCGCACTGAAGCTTTCTTT; CDR3aa: CASSPHRDRTEAFF; d_gene: -; v_gene: TRBV27; j_gene: TRBJ1-1; abundance: -
CDR3nt: TGTGCCAGCAGTGTAAGGCAGACAAGGGGCGAGCAGTACTTC; CDR3aa: CASSVRQTRGEQYF; d_gene: -; v_gene: TRBV27; j_gene: TRBJ2-7; abundance: few
CDR3nt: TGTGCCAGCAGCTTCTCCCTGGCCTACGAGCAGTACTTC; CDR3aa: CASSFSLAYEQYF; d_gene: -; v_gene: TRBV11-2; j_gene: TRBJ2-7; abundance: many
CDR3nt: TGCGCCAGCAGCTTGAGGGCTAGCAGGGACCGAAGGAACACCGGGGAGCTGTTTTTT; CDR3aa: CASSLRASRDRRNTGELFF; d_gene: -; v_gene: TRBV5-1; j_gene: TRBJ2-2; abundance: few
CDR3nt: TGTGCCAGCAGCTTTACTAGCGGGATAGATGAGCAGTTCTTC; CDR3aa: CASSFTSGIDEQFF; d_gene: TRBD2; v_gene: TRBV7-2; j_gene: TRBJ2-1; abundance: many
CDR3nt: TGTGCCAGCAGCGTTGGGGCCGGGAGACAGCCCCAGCATTTT; CDR3aa: CASSVGAGRQPQHF; d_gene: -; v_gene: TRBV27; j_gene: TRBJ1-5; abundance: many
CDR3nt: TGTGCCAGCAGCGAGGGACTATTTCTGGATCAGCCCCAGCATTTT; CDR3aa: CASSEGLFLDQPQHF; d_gene: -; v_gene: TRBV6-1; j_gene: TRBJ1-5; abundance: few
CDR3nt: TGTGCCAGCAGCTTCCAGCCGGGCTTAGCGGGACGTTTCTACGAGCAGTACTTC; CDR3aa: CASSFQPGLAGRFYEQYF; d_gene: TRBD2; v_gene: TRBV7-9; j_gene: TRBJ2-7; abundance: -
CDR3nt: TGTGCCAGCAGTGAATATCTCGAGCAGTACTTC; CDR3aa: CASSEYLEQYF; d_gene: -; v_gene: TRBV25-1; j_gene: TRBJ2-7; abundance: -
CDR3nt: TGCAGCGTTGACCCGCAATCGTCGGGGGCCGGGGGGACCCAGTACTTC; CDR3aa: CSVDPQSSGAGGTQYF; d_gene: -; v_gene: TRBV29-1; j_gene: TRBJ2-5; abundance: many
CDR3nt: TGCGCCAGCAGCCACCGGACAGGGGAAGCCTACGAGCAGTACTTC; CDR3aa: CASSHRTGEAYEQYF; d_gene: TRBD1; v_gene: TRBV4-1; j_gene: TRBJ2-7; abundance: -
CDR3nt: TGCAGTGCCACAAAAGATGATGTCAAAAACATTCAGTACTTC; CDR3aa: CSATKDDVKNIQYF; d_gene: -; v_gene: TRBV20-1; j_gene: TRBJ2-4; abundance: few